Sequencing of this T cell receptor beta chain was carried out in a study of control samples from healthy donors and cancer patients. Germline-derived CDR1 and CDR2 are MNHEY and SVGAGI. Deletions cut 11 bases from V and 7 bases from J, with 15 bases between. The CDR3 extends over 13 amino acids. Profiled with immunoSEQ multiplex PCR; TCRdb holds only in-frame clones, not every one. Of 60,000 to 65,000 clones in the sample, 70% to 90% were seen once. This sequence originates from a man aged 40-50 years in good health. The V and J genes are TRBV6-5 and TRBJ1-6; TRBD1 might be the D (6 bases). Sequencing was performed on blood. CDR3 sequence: CAGSQGGNSPLHF. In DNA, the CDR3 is TGTGCCGGTTCACAGGGAGGCAATTCACCCCTCCACTTT.